This T cell receptor beta chain was observed in a study of T cell clusters in autoimmune cytopenias. The CDR3 covers 12 residues. The V gene's germline CDR1 is MNHEY and CDR2 SVGEGT. Each sample's input was around 250 ng genomic DNA, about 38,000 genome equivalents. Multiplex touch-down PCR amplified TRB using TRB-A and TRB-B pools in one tube. Reanalyzing the multiplex PCR reads, TCRdb keeps one entry per CDR3 protein, without DNA. This listing includes about 2,200 distinct CDR3 sequences. Findings and limits, study-wide: A dominant lymphoma-associated repertoire apparently masked the cluster-lack signature in secondary cytopenia versus chronic lymphocytic leukemia.

This clonotype is classed as medium-sized by frequency. Its antigen is still unknown. The clonotype comes from a human donor with an autoimmune cytopenia or autoimmune hepatitis (not recorded which). The sample comprised peripheral blood. This chain uses TRBV6-2 or TRBV6-3 with TRBJ2-3; the D gene TCRdb calls, TRBD1, cannot be checked with no DNA. This CDR3 is CAIAPEGDTQYF.